Listed here are 2 T cell receptor beta chains from one sample, sequenced in a study of T cell responses to AZD1222 COVID-19 vaccine. Some clones are missing from TCRdb's copy, which holds only in-frame ones; the method was immunoSEQ multiplex PCR. Found here are tens of thousands of clones, approximately 80% of them singletons; the top ten hold around 18%. The starting material was peripheral blood, obtained on day 0 of AZD1222 vaccination. The receptors shown here come from an adult in good health.

This clone was found a few times. This chain connects TRBV6-5 to TRBJ1-6; 7 bases are shared with TRBD1. CDR3 length: 14 amino acids. Germline V gives CDR1 MNHEY, CDR2 SVGAGI. V trimming: 1 base; J trimming: 10 bases; junction bases outside the gene matches: 4. This CDR3 reads CASSYFQGDSPLHF. CDR3 coding DNA: TGTGCCAGCAGTTACTTCCAGGGGGACTCACCCCTCCACTTT.

This rearrangement joins TRBV3-1 (or the pseudogene TRBV3-2) to TRBJ1-1; unclear D gene. This CDR3 has 12 residues. CDR1 is LGHDT, CDR2 YNNKEL, per germline (reference sequence). The V and J ends lost 6 bases and 5 bases respectively, with 10 bases between them. The CDR3 DNA reads TGTGCCAGCAGGCTCGAAGGGACTGAAGCTTTCTTT. Its translation is CASRLEGTEAFF.